These T cell receptor beta chains were read from a single sample in a study of blood T cell repertoires in COVID-19. Profiling relied on immunoSEQ multiplex PCR, and the TCRdb table lists in-frame clones only, not all of them. The table includes tens of thousands of clones, 65% to 90% detected once. The sample comprised peripheral blood. The receptor set was obtained from a woman older than 75 with acute or convalescent COVID-19. Each CDR3 is given with its conserved first and last residue. The order of the fields is clone size, CDR3 length, V gene, J gene, D gene, CDR3 protein, CDR3 DNA. A D gene is named only where the DNA matches it firmly. Size is omitted from some rows. Given values are once, few, many or a class for expanded clones.

size: -; length: 14; V: TRBV30; J: TRBJ1-4; D: TRBD1; CDR3: CAWSVQGGYEKLFF; DNA: TGTGCCTGGAGTGTACAGGGGGGGTATGAAAAACTGTTTTTT
size: once; length: 11; V: TRBV6-5; J: TRBJ2-7; D: -; CDR3: CASTMSYEQYF; DNA: TGTGCCAGCACAATGAGCTACGAGCAGTACTTC
size: once; length: 15; V: TRBV24-1; J: TRBJ2-3; D: TRBD2; CDR3: CATSDTSGATDTQYF; DNA: TGTGCCACCAGTGACACTAGCGGGGCCACAGATACGCAGTATTTT
size: -; length: 14; V: TRBV6-1; J: TRBJ1-4; D: TRBD1; CDR3: CASSDRGSNEKLFF; DNA: TGTGCCAGCAGTGACAGGGGGAGTAATGAAAAACTGTTTTTT
size: -; length: 18; V: TRBV27; J: TRBJ1-5; D: TRBD1; CDR3: CASGETGTGGLQVQPQHF; DNA: TGTGCCAGCGGGGAAACCGGGACAGGGGGGCTGCAGGTTCAGCCCCAGCATTTT
size: few; length: 14; V: TRBV5-4; J: TRBJ2-1; D: -; CDR3: CASSLTNSYNEQFF; DNA: TGTGCCAGCAGCTTGACAAACTCCTACAATGAGCAGTTCTTC
size: -; length: 15; V: TRBV9; J: TRBJ1-1; D: TRBD1; CDR3: CASSGRTGPNTEAFF; DNA: TGTGCCAGCAGCGGGAGGACAGGGCCAAACACTGAAGCTTTCTTT
size: -; length: 15; V: TRBV19; J: TRBJ2-2; D: TRBD1; CDR3: CASIYGTGGSGELFF; DNA: TGTGCCAGTATTTATGGGACAGGGGGAAGCGGGGAGCTGTTTTTT
size: -; length: 16; V: TRBV29-1; J: TRBJ2-1; D: TRBD1; CDR3: CSVGPGTGPGSSEQFF; DNA: TGCAGCGTTGGTCCCGGGACAGGTCCAGGTAGTAGTGAGCAGTTCTTC
size: once; length: 13; V: TRBV6-6; J: TRBJ2-7; D: -; CDR3: CAVLRDTFYEQYF; DNA: TGTGCCGTCCTCCGGGACACATTCTACGAGCAGTACTTC
size: -; length: 13; V: TRBV6-2/TRBV6-3; J: TRBJ2-7; D: TRBD2; CDR3: CASSLAGTLEQYF; DNA: TGTGCCAGCAGTCTAGCGGGAACTCTCGAGCAGTACTTC
size: -; length: 16; V: TRBV12-5; J: TRBJ2-7; D: -; CDR3: CASGLVARGTFYEQYF; DNA: TGTGCTAGTGGTTTGGTGGCTAGGGGGACCTTCTACGAGCAGTACTTC
size: large; length: 12; V: TRBV7-9; J: TRBJ1-2; D: -; CDR3: CPRAGNYYGYTF; DNA: TGTCCCAGGGCAGGGAATTACTATGGCTACACCTTC
size: -; length: 16; V: TRBV5-4; J: TRBJ1-1; D: -; CDR3: CASSPGTPSMNTEAFF; DNA: TGTGCCAGCAGCCCCGGGACTCCGTCTATGAACACTGAAGCTTTCTTT
size: -; length: 13; V: TRBV6-1; J: TRBJ1-1; D: -; CDR3: CASSEGQKLEAFF; DNA: TGTGCCAGCAGTGAAGGACAGAAACTAGAAGCTTTCTTT
size: -; length: 15; V: TRBV5-8; J: TRBJ1-5; D: -; CDR3: CASSSTGSSNQPQHF; DNA: TGTGCCAGCAGCTCAACAGGGTCTAGCAATCAGCCCCAGCATTTT
size: -; length: 13; V: TRBV6-5; J: TRBJ1-2; D: -; CDR3: CASSGQINYGYTF; DNA: TGTGCCAGCTCGGGACAAATCAACTATGGCTACACCTTC
size: -; length: 15; V: TRBV7-9; J: TRBJ2-7; D: TRBD2; CDR3: CASSRTGTSGYEQYF; DNA: TGTGCCAGCAGCCGTACCGGGACTAGCGGTTACGAGCAGTACTTC
size: once; length: 11; V: TRBV20-1; J: TRBJ1-2; D: -; CDR3: CSAIAGYGYTF; DNA: TGCAGTGCTATAGCTGGCTATGGCTACACCTTC